This TCR beta chain was recorded in a study of cytomegalovirus exposure and HLA in healthy donors. Findings and limits, study-wide: A few V segments could not be told apart, such as TRBV6-2 and TRBV6-3, and were left out. Under in vitro conditions, a few CMV-associated chains were confirmed as specific for CMV antigens.

Vbeta (60) and Jbeta (13) primers were used in the PCR. Sequencing used immunoSEQ multiplex PCR; TCRdb keeps in-frame clones, though not all of them. The sample contains 130,000 to 150,000 clones, roughly 80% of which appear only once. A word on this clone: The antigen is not known.

Healthy bone marrow donors made up the donors. This CDR3 is built from 15 residues. Germline-derived CDR1 and CDR2 are SGHTA and FQGNSA. V lost 3 bases and J 3 bases, leaving 12 bases between the germline ends. V gene TRBV7-2 combines with J gene TRBJ2-1, with D possibly TRBD2 on 6 matching bases. Sequenced: PBMCs. The receptor was derived from a woman between 35 and 50 years old in good health and CMV-seropositive. CDR3 region: CASSFPEGGYNEQFF. In nucleotides, the CDR3 is TGTGCCAGCAGCTTCCCGGAGGGCGGCTACAATGAGCAGTTCTTC. The whole variable domain, filled in from reference TRBV7-2 and TRBJ2-1, reads GAGVSQSPSNKVTEKGKDVELRCDPISGHTALYWYRQSLGQGLEFLIYFQGNSAPDKSGLPSDRFSAERTGGSVSTLTIQRTQQEDSAVYLCASSFPEGGYNEQFFGPGTRLTVL.